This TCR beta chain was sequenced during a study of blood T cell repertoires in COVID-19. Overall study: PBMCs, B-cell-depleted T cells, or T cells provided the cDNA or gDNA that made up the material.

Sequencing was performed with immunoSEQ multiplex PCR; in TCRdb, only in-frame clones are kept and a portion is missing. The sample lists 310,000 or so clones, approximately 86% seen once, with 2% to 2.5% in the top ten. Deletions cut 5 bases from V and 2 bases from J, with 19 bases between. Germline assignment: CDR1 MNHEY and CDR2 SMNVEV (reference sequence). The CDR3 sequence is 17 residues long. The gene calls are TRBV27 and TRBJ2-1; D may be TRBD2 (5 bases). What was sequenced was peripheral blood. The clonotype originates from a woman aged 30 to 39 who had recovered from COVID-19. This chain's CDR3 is CASSRGNRHLTYNEQFF. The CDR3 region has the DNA TGTGCCAGCAGTCGAGGGAACCGCCACCTCACCTACAATGAGCAGTTCTTC.